A selection of T cell receptor beta chains follows, all from one sample in a study of T-cell reconstitution after alpha-beta-depleted transplantation in children. One entry per CDR3 protein, called by TCRdb with MiXCR from the PCR reads. The sample consists of about 360,000 distinct CDR3 sequences, more than 10% of them appearing once. Sequencing was performed on PBMCs, taken from the stem cell graft. All receptors come from a human donor who donated a stem cell graft to a child with Fanconi anemia. Both conserved end residues are part of each CDR3. D genes are given only for firm matches. Not every row has a clone size; where given, it reads once, few, many or a size class.

11	.	TRBJ1-4	TRBV20-1	.	TGCAGTGGGCGCGCAAATGAAAAACTGTTTTTT	CSGRANEKLFF
14	.	TRBJ2-1	TRBV5-1	.	TGCGCCAGCAGCGCGGGCTATACTTACAATGAGCAGTTCTTC	CASSAGYTYNEQFF
11	.	TRBJ2-2	TRBV2	.	TGTGCCAGCGCGTGGAGCGGGGAGCTGTTTTTT	CASAWSGELFF
14	TRBD1	TRBJ1-5	TRBV28	many	TGTGCCAGCAGTTCCCCCAGGGGGTATCAGCCCCAGCATTTT	CASSSPRGYQPQHF
14	.	TRBJ1-2	TRBV18	.	TGTGCCAGCTCACCCGACCTGGGGAACTATGGCTACACCTTC	CASSPDLGNYGYTF
14	TRBD1	TRBJ2-1	TRBV19	once	TGTGCCAGTAGTATAGTAAAGGGGGCCAATGAGCAGTTCTTC	CASSIVKGANEQFF
17	.	TRBJ2-3	TRBV3-1	.	TGTGCCAGCAGCCAAGAGGACCAGCAGCTTGGCACAGATACGCAGTATTTT	CASSQEDQQLGTDTQYF
10	.	TRBJ2-3	TRBV6-1	many	TGTGCCAGCAATGAAGTTACGCAGTATTTT	CASNEVTQYF
14	.	TRBJ1-5	TRBV28	.	TGTGCCAGCAGCCTCGCCCCCTCGAGTCAGCCCCAGCATTTT	CASSLAPSSQPQHF
11	.	TRBJ1-2	TRBV20-1	many	TGCAGTGCTCCTAGGAGGCAGCGCTACACCTTC	CSAPRRQRYTF
18	TRBD1	TRBJ2-2	TRBV6-2/TRBV6-3	.	TGTGCCAGCAGTCGCAGAAAGCCCGGGACAGAAAACACCGGGGAGCTGTTTTTT	CASSRRKPGTENTGELFF
13	TRBD2	TRBJ2-5	TRBV10-3	.	TGTGCCACCGGGGGGACCCTAGAAGAGACCCAGTACTTC	CATGGTLEETQYF
12	TRBD1	TRBJ1-4	TRBV29-1	.	TGCAGCGTCCAGGGGGCGGATGAAAAACTGTTTTTT	CSVQGADEKLFF
15	.	TRBJ2-1	TRBV2	many	TGTGCCAGCAAGGGGGGGACCCTCCCCGTGGATGAGCAGTTCTTC	CASKGGTLPVDEQFF
16	TRBD1	TRBJ1-6	TRBV4-3	.	TGCGCCAGCAGCCAGTCACACGATACAGGGGGCTCACCCCTCCACTTT	CASSQSHDTGGSPLHF
13	.	TRBJ2-1	TRBV28	many	TGTGCCAGCAGTTTCACCCTCGGGCGGGGGCAGTTCTTC	CASSFTLGRGQFF
16	TRBD1	TRBJ1-5	TRBV12-3/TRBV12-4	few	TGTGCCAGCAGTCGAGGGACAGGGGACTTCAATCAGCCCCAGCATTTT	CASSRGTGDFNQPQHF
15	.	TRBJ1-1	TRBV4-3	.	TGCGCCAGCAGCCAAGACCCCAGGCATGGGTTCGGAGCTTTCTTT	CASSQDPRHGFGAFF
14	.	TRBJ1-2	TRBV6-1	few	TGTGCCCTCCTGGGGACGCGCGGATCCTATGGCTACACCTTC	CALLGTRGSYGYTF
18	.	TRBJ2-7	TRBV9	many	TGTGCCAGCAGCGTAGATATAGGCGGGACGGTTACCTCCTACGAGCAGTACTTC	CASSVDIGGTVTSYEQYF
12	.	TRBJ1-1	TRBV7-6	many	TGTGCCAGCAGCTTAGGTGGGAGTGAAGCTTTCTTT	CASSLGGSEAFF
14	TRBD2	TRBJ2-1	TRBV5-1	.	TGCGCCAGCAGCCCGGGGGGGGCCCACAATGAGCAGTTCTTC	CASSPGGAHNEQFF
16	.	TRBJ2-2	TRBV5-1	.	TGCGCCAGCAGCCTTGGCGCGGGGATCAACACCGGGGAGCTGTTTTTT	CASSLGAGINTGELFF
14	.	TRBJ2-1	TRBV29-1	many	TGCAGCGTGGGAGCTTCGGACTCATACAATGAGCAGTTCTTC	CSVGASDSYNEQFF
13	.	TRBJ2-3	TRBV5-6	many	TGTGCCAGCACCCTGGGGACCACAGATACGCAGTATTTT	CASTLGTTDTQYF
15	TRBD2	TRBJ2-1	TRBV5-1	.	TGCGCCAGCAGCCTAACTAGCGGGGTCGTTGCTGAGCAGTTCTTC	CASSLTSGVVAEQFF
18	.	TRBJ1-5	TRBV21-1	many	TGTGCCAGCTATGATATATTGCAGCGGACAGGGGGCAATCAGCCCCAGCATTTT	CASYDILQRTGGNQPQHF
16	.	TRBJ2-6	TRBV19	.	TGTGCCAGTAGTTTAAATACAGTCTCTGGGGCCAACGTCCTGACTTTC	CASSLNTVSGANVLTF
14	TRBD2	TRBJ2-1	TRBV20-1	many	TGCAGTGCTAGAGACCAGCGGGGGGGCCATGAGCAGTTCTTC	CSARDQRGGHEQFF
14	.	TRBJ1-5	TRBV4-2	.	TGTGCCAGCAGCCAAGAGGGTCGTGATCAGCCCCAGCATTTT	CASSQEGRDQPQHF
13	.	TRBJ1-1	TRBV7-8	.	TGTGCCAGCAGCTTTGAGGCGGGGCTGGAAGCTTTCTTT	CASSFEAGLEAFF
14	.	TRBJ1-1	TRBV9	many	TGTGCCAGCAGCGTAGCAGGATTCGGCACTGAAGCTTTCTTT	CASSVAGFGTEAFF
16	TRBD2	TRBJ2-3	TRBV27	.	TGTGCCAGCAGTCTGCTTAGCGGGGGGCATGGAGATACGCAGTATTTT	CASSLLSGGHGDTQYF
13	.	TRBJ2-2	TRBV14	many	TGTGCCAGCAGCCAACAGACAACCGGGGAGCTGTTTTTT	CASSQQTTGELFF
14	TRBD1	TRBJ1-1	TRBV12-3/TRBV12-4	many	TGTGCCAGCAGTTTTAAGGGACAGGGGCCTGAAGCTTTCTTT	CASSFKGQGPEAFF
17	.	TRBJ2-3	TRBV5-5	many	TGTGCCAGCAGCTTACTTAAGACAACCACGGGCACAGATACGCAGTATTTT	CASSLLKTTTGTDTQYF